This T cell receptor beta chain was captured by sequencing in a study of T cells in Graves' hyperthyroidism and ophthalmopathy. A patient was excluded if there was uncontrolled infection, other autoimmune disease, pregnancy or lactation. Diagnoses used clinical symptoms, serum thyroxine and TRAb, thyroid ultrasound and orbital computed tomography. Note on this clonotype: Antigen specificity is unknown.

Amplified TCR beta CDR3 regions came from RNA transcripts. During a first-round RT-PCR of the TCR CDR3, the HTBI primer set was used. TCRdb used MiXCR to reprocess the multiplex PCR reads, holding one entry per CDR3 protein. Of 540,000 or so distinct CDR3 sequences listed, 46% are singletons. General study points: Appearing also in blood were most of the thyroid clonotypes expanded above 0.001. Prediction of ophthalmopathy progression came a median around 7.1 months pre-onset.

The source of this sequence is an adult woman with Graves' disease, either hyperthyroidism or ophthalmopathy (not recorded which). Sequencing input: peripheral blood or thyroid tissue (not recorded which).

CDR3 nucleotides: TGTGCCAGCAGCCCGGGACAGTCCAGTCAGCCCCAGCATTTT. Residues: CASSPGQSSQPQHF. V and J are TRBV7-9 and TRBJ1-5; the match to TRBD1 covers 7 bases. Per the germline V gene, CDR1 is SEHNR and CDR2 is FQNEAQ (reference sequence). V shed 5 bases, J shed 6 bases, and the junction held 7 bases outside the gene matches. The CDR3 totals 14 residues.